This TCR beta chain was profiled in a study of T cell changes during pregnancy in multiple sclerosis. CDR1 and CDR2 from the germline V gene are SGDLS and YYNGEE. The CDR3 is 14 amino acids. J gave up 11 bases and V 5 bases, and 14 bases lay outside the gene matches. Produced via immunoSEQ multiplex PCR; TCRdb's table is partial and in-frame only. The sample lists more than 25,000 clones, 89% occurring once. The rearrangement links TRBV9 to TRBJ1-1; 8 bases line up with TRBD1. The clonotype comes from a female donor with multiple sclerosis, enrolled in a pregnancy study. The sample consisted of CD8+ T cells from peripheral blood mononuclear cells, taken in the third trimester of pregnancy. The CDR3 sequence is CASRELPGGAEAFF. CDR3 coding DNA: TGTGCCAGCAGGGAGCTGCCAGGGGGCGCAGAGGCTTTCTTT.